Shown below are 21 T cell receptor beta chains from a single sample sequenced in a study of neurological immune-mediated disorders. In TCRdb, the 5' RACE reads were re-called with MiXCR into one record per CDR3 protein. The sample lists approximately 50,000 distinct CDR3 sequences, around 4% seen once, with 6.5% in the top ten. Sequenced sample: PBMCs. These receptors originate from a man aged 55 to 70 with multiple sclerosis.

This clonotype was picked up a small number of times. The J gene is TRBJ2-1, the V gene TRBV7-9; D unresolved. CDR3 length equals 15 residues. From germline, CDR1 is SEHNR and CDR2 FQNEAQ (reference sequence). Trimming took 4 bases from V and 0 from J, leaving 10 bases between them. The CDR3 reads CASSWGTSSYNEQFF. CDR3 sequence (DNA): TGTGCCAGCAGCTGGGGTACCTCCTCCTACAATGAGCAGTTCTTC.

This rearrangement joins TRBV5-1 to TRBJ1-1, with D possibly being TRBD1 (5 bases). Germline assignment: CDR1 SGHRS and CDR2 YFSETQ. Trimming stripped 3 bases from V and 12 bases from J, with 12 bases between. There are 11 residues in the CDR3. The CDR3 region is CASSSGLGSFF. The DNA for the CDR3 is TGCGCCAGCAGCTCGGGACTTGGGTCTTTCTTT.

A word on this clonotype: This may be a read error, as it is one base from a much larger clone. The chain uses TRBV20-1 and TRBJ2-3; unclear D gene. CDR3 length: 13 residues. Between the trimmed V and J ends, which lost 7 bases and 0 bases, there was a span of 11 bases. Germline V CDR1 and CDR2: DFQATT, SNEGSKA (reference sequence). CDR3 sequence (DNA): TGCAGTGATTTGACAACTAGCACAGATACGCAGTATTTT. Protein: CSDLTTSTDTQYF.

This clonotype was found many times. V is TRBV5-1 and J is TRBJ2-5; D remains unclear. V shed 2 bases and J shed 4 bases, with 12 bases lying between them. The CDR3 consists of 14 residues. Germline CDR1 reads SGHRS; CDR2 reads YFSETQ. This CDR3 reads CASSFGTQLETQYF. The CDR3 DNA follows: TGCGCCAGCAGCTTCGGAACCCAACTAGAGACCCAGTACTTC.

Ten or more counts support this clonotype. The gene calls are TRBV20-1 and TRBJ1-1; TRBD1 might be the D (6 bases). V was trimmed by 1 base and J by 4 bases, leaving 13 bases between them. This CDR3 is built from 14 residues. From germline, CDR1 is DFQATT and CDR2 SNEGSKA (reference sequence). CDR3 sequence (DNA): TGCAGTGCTAGAGGAAGGCAGGGGACCACTGAAGCTTTCTTT. This gives the protein CSARGRQGTTEAFF.

This clonotype showed up many times. The genes are TRBV5-1 and TRBJ1-2, with D tentatively TRBD1 (5 bases). This CDR3 is 16 amino acids long. Trimming removed 0 bases from V and 0 bases from J, with 12 bases in between. The germline CDR1 and CDR2 sequences are SGHRS and YFSETQ. CDR3 residues: CASSLEGQDPNYGYTF. For the CDR3, the DNA is TGCGCCAGCAGCTTGGAGGGGCAAGACCCTAACTATGGCTACACCTTC. Full variable domain (outside the CDR3, taken from reference TRBV5-1 and TRBJ1-2): KAGVTQTPRYLIKTRGQQVTLSCSPISGHRSVSWYQQTPGQGLQFLFEYFSETQRNKGNFPGRFSGRQFSNSRSEMNVSTLELGDSALYLCASSLEGQDPNYGYTFGSGTRLTVV.

Many counts were recorded for this clonotype. The chain joins TRBV7-3 to TRBJ2-3; D might be TRBD2 (7 bases). The ends were cut back, 5 bases at V and 4 bases at J, with 16 bases in the middle. Germline assignment: CDR1 SGHTA and CDR2 FQGTGA. CDR3 size: 15 residues. In DNA, the CDR3 is TGTGCCAGCAGCCTAATGGGGGGGGCTGCAGATACGCAGTATTTT. Protein product: CASSLMGGAADTQYF.

The chain recombines TRBV7-8 with TRBJ2-5; possibly TRBD2 for D (6 bases). This CDR3 region has 13 residues. CDR1 SGHVS and CDR2 FQNEAQ come from the germline V gene. V was trimmed by 5 bases and J by 4 bases, leaving 11 bases between them. CDR3 region: CASSAGGGETQYF. Here the CDR3 DNA reads TGTGCCAGCAGCGCCGGGGGAGGAGAGACCCAGTACTTC.

By share, this clonotype ranks as medium-sized. The chain is built from TRBV15 and TRBJ2-1; D possibly uses TRBD1 or TRBD2 (5 bases each). Per germline, CDR1 LNHNV and CDR2 YYDKDF (reference sequence). Trimming shortened V by 0 bases and J by 6 bases, and 15 bases separated the two germline ends. The CDR3 spans 16 residues. The CDR3 protein is CATSRDEGWGTNEQFF. The CDR3 nucleotides read TGTGCCACCAGCAGAGATGAAGGGTGGGGGACCAATGAGCAGTTCTTC.

This clonotype was observed at least ten times. The rearrangement joins TRBV5-5 to TRBJ1-2; the match to TRBD1 covers 7 bases. V lost 4 bases to trimming and J lost 5 bases; unmatched junction nucleotides: 8. CDR3 length: 14 amino acids. Per the germline V gene, CDR1 is SGHKS and CDR2 is YYEKEE (reference sequence). The CDR3 bases are TGTGCCAGCAGCCTTGCACAGGGGTCTTATGGCTACACCTTC. As protein: CASSLAQGSYGYTF.

The chain recombines TRBV16 with TRBJ1-1; no clear D. The CDR3 runs 13 residues. Germline V gene sequence: CDR1 KGHSY, CDR2 FQNENV. Between the trimmed V and J ends, which lost 1 base and 1 base, there was a span of 4 bases. The CDR3 sequence is CASSQFQNTEAFF. Here the CDR3 DNA reads TGTGCCAGCAGCCAATTTCAGAACACTGAAGCTTTCTTT.

This clonotype was detected many times. This chain connects TRBV5-1 to TRBJ2-7; 9 bases align to TRBD1. Per the germline V gene, CDR1 is SGHRS and CDR2 is YFSETQ. V was clipped by 2 bases and J by 3 bases; unmatched bases: 15. This CDR3 spans 18 amino acids. In DNA, the CDR3 is TGCGCCAGCAGCTTAACATTCACTCGGACAGGGGACCTCTACGAGCAGTACTTC. This translates into CASSLTFTRTGDLYEQYF.

This clonotype was recorded many times. The rearrangement joins TRBV3-1 to TRBJ1-6; D possibly corresponds to TRBD1 (5 bases). Germline V gives CDR1 LGHDT, CDR2 YNNKEL (reference sequence). Trimming took off 1 base at V and 7 bases at J, with 8 bases between the two ends. The CDR3 covers 14 residues. CDR3 bases: TGTGCCAGCAGCCAAGTCGGGGCGAATTCACCCCTCCACTTT. Its translation is CASSQVGANSPLHF.

This clonotype was seen many times. J is TRBJ2-5 and V is TRBV12-3 or TRBV12-4; TRBD2 is a possible D gene (5 bases). The germline V and J ends were trimmed by 5 bases and 0 bases, with 7 bases remaining between them. This CDR3 is built from 13 residues. The CDR3 nucleotides read TGTGCCAGCAGTGCCGGGAACCAAGAGACCCAGTACTTC. Its translation is CASSAGNQETQYF.

The V and J genes are TRBV20-1 and TRBJ2-1, with D uncertain. V was clipped by 5 bases and J by 5 bases, with 10 bases between them. CDR3 size: 12 residues. The germline gives CDR1 DFQATT, CDR2 SNEGSKA (reference sequence). CDR3 DNA: TGCAGTGCTCCCATGAGAAACAATGAGCAGTTCTTC. Encoded protein: CSAPMRNNEQFF.

This clonotype has at least ten counts. This chain connects TRBV20-1 to TRBJ2-1; TRBD2 agrees at 8 bases. Trimming cost V 3 bases and J 2 bases; bases outside gene matches: 3. This CDR3 comprises 14 residues. Germline loops: CDR1 DFQATT, CDR2 SNEGSKA (reference sequence). The CDR3: CSASGREAYNEQFF. Written as DNA, the CDR3 is TGCAGTGCTAGCGGGCGGGAGGCCTACAATGAGCAGTTCTTC.

This clonotype was counted ten times or more. This chain connects TRBV29-1 to TRBJ1-3; a weak D match, TRBD1 (6 bases). V lost 7 bases to trimming and J lost 1 base, with 14 bases between them. In germline, CDR1 is SQVTM, CDR2 ANQGSEA. The CDR3 loop spans 14 amino acids. The CDR3 reads CSAAGGASGNTIYF. The CDR3 region has the DNA TGCAGCGCCGCTGGGGGGGCTTCTGGAAACACCATATATTTT.

V gene TRBV5-8 combines with J gene TRBJ2-3; D is uncertain. Germline V gives CDR1 SGHTS, CDR2 YDEGEE. Between the trimmed V and J ends, which lost 7 bases and 3 bases, there was a span of 15 bases. The CDR3 loop spans 14 amino acids. CDR3 in DNA: TGTGCCAGCGTGACTCATGGGCTTACAGATACGCAGTATTTT. It is translated as CASVTHGLTDTQYF.

Ten or more counts support this clonotype. The genes are TRBV12-3 or TRBV12-4 and TRBJ1-5; D not certain. V lost 3 bases, J lost 7 bases, and 10 bases lay in between. The CDR3 is 13 residues long. Here the CDR3 reads CASSLWVIQPQHF. For the CDR3, the DNA is TGTGCCAGCAGTTTGTGGGTCATACAGCCCCAGCATTTT.

This clonotype was detected ten times or more. The chain recombines TRBV7-2 with TRBJ2-2; 9 bases are a match to TRBD1. Trimming removed 5 bases from V and 1 base from J; junction bases left unmatched: 5. Germline assignment: CDR1 SGHTA and CDR2 FQGNSA. CDR3 length equals 16 residues. The CDR3: CASSTGGGGNTGELFF. The CDR3 nucleotides read TGTGCCAGCAGCACAGGGGGCGGGGGGAACACCGGGGAGCTGTTTTTT.

Many counts were recorded for this clonotype. The chain employs TRBV7-3 and TRBJ2-1, with TRBD2 matching 9 bases. CDR1 and CDR2 (germline): SGHTA, FQGTGA. V shed 3 bases, J shed 3 bases, and the junction held 3 bases outside the gene matches. The CDR3 is 15 residues long. The CDR3 protein is CASSFGLAIYNEQFF. CDR3 in DNA: TGTGCCAGCAGCTTCGGACTAGCGATCTACAATGAGCAGTTCTTC.